The 27 T cell receptor beta chains below all came from one sample that was sequenced in a study of response to subunit inactivated influenza vaccine. TCRdb itself ran the RT-PCR reads through MiXCR, one entry per CDR3 protein. The data hold about 700,000 distinct CDR3 sequences, with roughly 13% observed a single time. Sample: PBMCs from blood, taken less than 15 days before vaccination. These TCRs come from a man aged 50 to 60 who received an inactivated influenza vaccine.

This clonotype has a count of ten or more. The V and J genes are TRBV24-1 and TRBJ2-1; tentatively, D is TRBD1 (6 bases). CDR1 is KGHDR and CDR2 is SFDVKD in the germline V gene. Trimming took 9 bases from V and 3 from J, leaving 17 bases between them. The length of the CDR3 is 15 residues. This chain's CDR3 is CATSPTGTNYNEQFF. CDR3 coding DNA: TGTGCCACCTCCCCGACCGGGACAAACTACAATGAGCAGTTCTTC.

The chain uses TRBV25-1 and TRBJ2-5; D is unresolved. The length of the CDR3 is 13 residues. Germline CDR1 and CDR2: MGHDK and SYGVNS. V shed 1 base and J shed 5 bases, with 8 bases lying between them. The CDR3 bases are TGTGCCAGCAGTGAATCCACCAGGGAGACCCAGTACTTC. This codes for CASSESTRETQYF. The full variable domain, completed using reference TRBV25-1 and TRBJ2-5, is EADIYQTPRYLVIGTGKKITLECSQTMGHDKMYWYQQDPGMELHLIHYSYGVNSTEKGDLSSESTVSRIRTEHFPLTLESARPSHTSQYLCASSESTRETQYFGPGTRLLVL.

J is TRBJ2-7 and V is TRBV6-2 or TRBV6-3; D may be TRBD1 (5 bases). CDR1 is MNHEY, CDR2 SVGEGT, per germline. Trimming cost V 6 bases and J 2 bases, with 14 bases left between them. The CDR3 sequence is 14 residues long. In nucleotides, the CDR3 is TGTGCCAGCAGACTCCAGGGTAGGGCCTACGAGCAGTACTTC. It codes for CASRLQGRAYEQYF.

This clonotype showed up just a few times. The rearrangement links TRBV2 to TRBJ2-3, with D possibly matching TRBD2 (6 bases). V dropped 2 bases and J dropped 2 bases, with 14 bases sitting between them. Germline lookup yields CDR1 SNHLY and CDR2 FYNNEI. The CDR3 has 16 residues. CDR3: CASSELSGALTDTQYF. The CDR3 DNA follows: TGTGCCAGCAGTGAACTTAGCGGAGCCCTCACAGATACGCAGTATTTT. Based on the CDR3 plus reference TRBV2 and TRBJ2-3, the full variable domain is EPEVTQTPSHQVTQMGQEVILRCVPISNHLYFYWYRQILGQKVEFLVSFYNNEISEKSEIFDDQFSVERPDGSNFTLKIRSTKLEDSAMYFCASSELSGALTDTQYFGPGTRLTVL.

This clonotype was found a few times. V and J are TRBV7-8 and TRBJ2-3; D is ambiguous. Germline V gene sequence: CDR1 SGHVS, CDR2 FQNEAQ. Trimming pared 7 bases from V and 4 bases from J, leaving 21 bases between. The CDR3 length is 16 residues. In nucleotides, the CDR3 is TGTGCCAGCACCCCGGGTTATCTTGCTCCCGCAGATACGCAGTATTTT. It specifies CASTPGYLAPADTQYF. The entire variable domain, with the rest obtained from reference TRBV7-8 and TRBJ2-3, is as follows: GAGVSQSPRYKVAKRGQDVALRCDPISGHVSLFWYQQALGQGPEFLTYFQNEAQLDKSGLPSDRFFAERPEGSVSTLKIQRTQQEDSAVYLCASTPGYLAPADTQYFGPGTRLTVL.

The chain employs TRBV12-3 or TRBV12-4 and TRBJ2-5; TRBD1 is a possible D gene (5 bases). The length of the CDR3 is 13 residues. The V end lost 5 bases, the J end lost 4 bases, and 11 bases lay between the germline ends. The CDR3 is CASSRTPRETQYF. CDR3 nucleotides: TGTGCCAGCAGTCGGACACCTCGAGAGACCCAGTACTTC.

The chain is built from TRBV14 and TRBJ2-1, with 15 bases aligning to TRBD2. CDR1 and CDR2 from the germline V gene are SGHDN and FVKESK. The CDR3 runs 19 residues. V lost 1 base to trimming and J lost 1 base; unmatched junction nucleotides: 5. CDR3 in amino acids: CASSQGTSGRVGSYNEQFF. DNA for the CDR3: TGTGCCAGCAGCCAAGGGACTAGCGGGAGGGTGGGGTCCTACAATGAGCAGTTCTTC.

This clonotype has more than one count but fewer than ten. The CDR3 is CSASTGWYQETQYF. The CDR3, as DNA: TGCAGTGCTAGTACAGGGTGGTACCAAGAGACCCAGTACTTC. V and J are TRBV20-1 and TRBJ2-5; the D gene is possibly TRBD1 (6 bases). This CDR3 is 14 amino acids long. The V gene's germline CDR1 is DFQATT and CDR2 SNEGSKA (reference sequence). Between the trimmed V and J ends, which lost 3 bases and 0 bases, there was a span of 11 bases.

This chain links TRBV20-1 with TRBJ2-1, with 8 positions matching TRBD2. V gave up 3 bases and J gave up 0 bases; unmatched junction bases: 7. CDR1 and CDR2 from the germline V gene are DFQATT and SNEGSKA (reference sequence). This CDR3 is 16 amino acids long. The CDR3 region is CSASRERESSYNEQFF. CDR3 DNA: TGCAGTGCTAGTCGGGAGCGGGAGAGCTCCTACAATGAGCAGTTCTTC.

The chain has TRBV7-9 and TRBJ2-1; a weak D match, TRBD2 (5 bases). Trimming took 5 bases from V and 9 from J, leaving 14 bases between them. Germline V gives CDR1 SEHNR, CDR2 FQNEAQ (reference sequence). The CDR3 covers 13 residues. CDR3 nucleotides: TGTGCCAGCAGCGATCTCCTCGCGGGTGAGCAGTTCTTC. Its protein product is CASSDLLAGEQFF.

The chain is built from TRBV4-1 and TRBJ1-2; weak D call: TRBD1 (5 bases). The CDR3 length is 16 residues. Trimming stripped 0 bases from V and 8 bases from J, with 19 bases between. From germline, CDR1 is MGHRA and CDR2 YSYEKL. Here the CDR3 DNA reads TGCGCCAGCAGCCAAGATCGTCTAGGAGGGGTAGGAGGCTACACCTTC. Amino acids: CASSQDRLGGVGGYTF.

In this sample, this clonotype turned up a few times. The rearrangement joins TRBV28 to TRBJ1-5; D perhaps matches TRBD1 (6 bases). This CDR3 is built from 18 residues. Trimming pared 1 base from V and 0 bases from J, leaving 16 bases between. From germline, CDR1 is MDHEN and CDR2 SYDVKM. For the CDR3, the DNA is TGTGCCAGCAGTTTATCCAACGGGACACCTTATAGCAATCAGCCCCAGCATTTT. It is translated as CASSLSNGTPYSNQPQHF.

The rearrangement joins TRBV18 to TRBJ2-7; D is ambiguous. Germline V CDR1 and CDR2: KGHSH, LQKENI. The CDR3 has 13 residues. V lost 3 bases and J lost 7, with 13 bases in between. The CDR3 DNA follows: TGTGCCAGCTCACCCCAGAGATCTGATGAGCAGTACTTC. Translation gives CASSPQRSDEQYF.

The rearrangement links TRBV5-1 to TRBJ2-5, with TRBD1 matching 10 bases. The V segment lost 1 base and the J segment 5 bases; nucleotides outside the gene matches: 5. In germline, CDR1 is SGHRS, CDR2 YFSETQ. This CDR3 contains 15 residues. CDR3 DNA sequence: TGCGCCAGCAGCTTGCGGGACAGGGGATCGGAGACCCAGTACTTC. It is translated as CASSLRDRGSETQYF.

This clonotype has a handful of counts. The V and J genes are TRBV7-2 and TRBJ2-1, with D maybe TRBD1 (5 bases). Trimming took 6 bases from V and 9 from J, leaving 12 bases between them. From germline, CDR1 is SGHTA and CDR2 FQGNSA. This CDR3 has 12 residues. This CDR3 reads CASSPYQGEQFF. The CDR3 coding sequence is TGTGCCAGCAGTCCCTACCAGGGTGAGCAGTTCTTC. The full variable domain, its missing parts supplied by reference TRBV7-2 and TRBJ2-1, is GAGVSQSPSNKVTEKGKDVELRCDPISGHTALYWYRQSLGQGLEFLIYFQGNSAPDKSGLPSDRFSAERTGGSVSTLTIQRTQQEDSAVYLCASSPYQGEQFFGPGTRLTVL.

In this sample, this clonotype turned up a few times. The rearrangement joins TRBV20-1 to TRBJ2-1; TRBD2 matches at 7 bases. CDR1 and CDR2 (germline): DFQATT, SNEGSKA (reference sequence). The CDR3 runs to 17 residues. V shed 0 bases, J shed 0 bases, and the junction held 8 bases outside the gene matches. DNA of the CDR3: TGCAGTGCTAGAGATCCTGGAGGCGGGAGCTCCTACAATGAGCAGTTCTTC. It is translated as CSARDPGGGSSYNEQFF.

This clonotype was detected a few times. The genes are TRBV12-3 or TRBV12-4 and TRBJ2-7, with a tentative D call TRBD1 (6 bases). The CDR3 sequence is 14 residues long. Deletions cut 6 bases from V and 3 bases from J, with 15 bases between. CDR3 DNA: TGTGCCAGCAGACCCGGAGGCAGGGGCTACGAGCAGTACTTC. It codes for CASRPGGRGYEQYF.

In the case of this clonotype: One end of the junction varies from germline; a read error may be responsible. V usage is TRBV18 and J usage is TRBJ1-1; D remains ambiguous. Germline values: CDR1 KGHSH, CDR2 LQKENI. The CDR3 has 13 residues. This CDR3 is CAELGIMNTEAFF. As DNA, the CDR3 is TGCGCCGAGTTGGGGATTATGAACACTGAAGCTTTCTTT.

The chain links TRBV9 to TRBJ2-1; 10 bases map to TRBD1. V lost 0 bases and J lost 6; bases outside the gene matches: 12. Germline V gene data show CDR1 as SGDLS and CDR2 as YYNGEE. The CDR3 has 18 amino acids. CDR3 in amino acids: CASSVVGDSGTGVNEQFF. In DNA, the CDR3 is TGTGCCAGCAGCGTAGTGGGAGATAGCGGGACAGGGGTCAATGAGCAGTTCTTC.

This clonotype occurred a few times. The rearrangement uses TRBV7-9 and TRBJ2-2; a weak D match, TRBD1 (6 bases). This CDR3 comprises 15 residues. Trimming shortened V by 5 bases and J by 0 bases, and 10 bases separated the two germline ends. In germline, CDR1 is SEHNR, CDR2 FQNEAQ (reference sequence). CDR3 protein: CASSHRDSNTGELFF. DNA of the CDR3: TGTGCCAGCAGCCACAGGGATTCGAACACCGGGGAGCTGTTTTTT.

The rearrangement joins TRBV14 to TRBJ2-3, with 7 bases aligning to TRBD1. The germline CDR1 and CDR2 sequences are SGHDN and FVKESK. CDR3 length equals 15 residues. V trimming: 0 bases; J trimming: 4 bases; junction bases outside the gene matches: 4. CDR3 amino acids: CASSQEQGWADTQYF. Written as DNA, the CDR3 is TGTGCCAGCAGCCAAGAACAGGGGTGGGCAGATACGCAGTATTTT.

On this clonotype: One junction end does not reproduce the germline sequence, and a read error may be involved. The genes are TRBV6-1 and TRBJ1-1, with 9 bases that match TRBD1. The CDR3 has 14 residues. The germline CDR1 and CDR2 sequences are MNHNS and SASEGT. The CDR3 DNA follows: TGTGTCAGCAGTGCCACACAGGGGGCAACTGAAGCTTTCTTT. Translating gives CVSSATQGATEAFF.

This chain connects TRBV7-8 to TRBJ2-7; D unresolved. V lost 4 bases and J 0 bases, leaving 13 bases between the germline ends. CDR1 and CDR2 (germline): SGHVS, FQNEAQ. The CDR3 totals 15 residues. The CDR3 DNA reads TGTGCCAGCAGCTCGACTCGGCTACCCTCCTACGAGCAGTACTTC. As protein: CASSSTRLPSYEQYF.

This clonotype came up many times. The rearrangement uses TRBV27 and TRBJ2-1; 11 bases are a match to TRBD2. The germline gives CDR1 MNHEY, CDR2 SMNVEV (reference sequence). V gave up 10 bases and J gave up 4 bases; unmatched junction bases: 12. This CDR3 is built from 16 residues. The CDR3 nucleotides read TGTGCCACCTTTCGACCGGCTAGCGGGGGGTACAATGAGCAGTTCTTC. It codes for CATFRPASGGYNEQFF.

This chain joins TRBV12-3 or TRBV12-4 and TRBJ1-2; D gene unclear. The CDR3 contains 13 residues. Trimming took off 6 bases at V and 6 bases at J, with 14 bases between the two ends. The CDR3 sequence: CASSPDLPHGYTF. The DNA for the CDR3 is TGTGCCAGCAGCCCCGATCTACCCCATGGCTACACCTTC.

As for this clonotype: This may come from a read error, since a much larger clone is one base off. The rearrangement joins TRBV27 to TRBJ2-7; 7 bases are a match to TRBD2. V dropped 4 bases and J dropped 4; count of bases not matched to a gene: 7. This CDR3 contains 14 residues. Germline lookup yields CDR1 MNHEY and CDR2 SMNVEV (reference sequence). The CDR3 coding sequence is TGTGCCAGCAGTTCGGGACTAACGGGGTACGAGCAGTACTTC. It codes for CASSSGLTGYEQYF.

This clonotype was counted only a few times. The chain links TRBV15 to TRBJ2-3; 7 nucleotides align to TRBD1. From germline, CDR1 is LNHNV and CDR2 YYDKDF (reference sequence). The CDR3 is made up of 15 amino acids. Losses at the gene ends were 6 bases for V and 2 bases for J; bases not matched to a gene: 8. The CDR3, as DNA: TGTGCCACCAGACCCGGGACAGATAACACAGATACGCAGTATTTT. The encoded protein is CATRPGTDNTDTQYF.